Sequencing of this TCR beta chain was carried out in a study of cytomegalovirus exposure and HLA in healthy donors. PCR was performed using 60 Vbeta and 13 Jbeta primers. Profiling relied on immunoSEQ multiplex PCR, and the TCRdb table lists in-frame clones only, not all of them. The table lists about 110,000 clones, approximately 70% of them singletons. Note on this clone: What it binds is not known.

The V end lost 4 bases, the J end lost 4 bases, and 15 bases lay between the germline ends. The CDR3 loop spans 15 amino acids. Germline CDR1 reads SGHRS; CDR2 reads YFSETQ. Study-wide findings and caveats: The sole available immune exposure information was CMV serostatus. When analyzed later, a missense DCLRE1C variant was found to be linked to TCR beta V- and J-gene trimming. A later analysis found TCR association rates differed by HLA locus, highest for DRB1 and lowest for HLA-C. Reports showed the classifier diagnosing cytomegalovirus status with high specificity and sensitivity.

The rearrangement joins TRBV5-1 to TRBJ1-5, with a weak D call TRBD1 (5 bases). This receptor was obtained from a man aged 35-49 years in good health and CMV-seropositive. Sequencing used PBMCs. CDR3 protein: CASSTSGGVNQPQHF. Written as DNA, the CDR3 is TGCGCCAGCAGCACTTCGGGAGGGGTTAATCAGCCCCAGCATTTT.